This TCR beta chain originates from a study of CD8+ T cells in alopecia areata. Study-wide results and caveats: Expanded CD8+ clones among the top 100, as well as scalp clonality, were significantly decreased by tofacitinib.

As for treatment: oral pan-JAK inhibitor, 5-10 mg twice daily. Details on this clone: Its antigen remains unidentified.

The V segment lost 1 base and the J segment 4 bases; nucleotides outside the gene matches: 4. From germline, CDR1 is SQVTM and CDR2 ANQGSEA. CDR3 length equals 13 residues. RNA was isolated and reverse transcribed to cDNA, the sequencing template. Only in-frame clones appear in the TCRdb table, and some are missing; sequencing was by immunoSEQ multiplex PCR. Among about 180,000 clones listed, 40% to 55% were seen once. Sequenced material: CD8+ T cells sorted from blood, taken at week 52, from a patient treated with tofacitinib. The clonotype originates from a human donor with alopecia areata. The chain joins TRBV29-1 to TRBJ2-7, with 7 positions matching TRBD2. CDR3 coding DNA: TGCAGCGTTGAAGGTCGGGAGGCGTACGAGCAGTACTTC. It yields the protein CSVEGREAYEQYF.